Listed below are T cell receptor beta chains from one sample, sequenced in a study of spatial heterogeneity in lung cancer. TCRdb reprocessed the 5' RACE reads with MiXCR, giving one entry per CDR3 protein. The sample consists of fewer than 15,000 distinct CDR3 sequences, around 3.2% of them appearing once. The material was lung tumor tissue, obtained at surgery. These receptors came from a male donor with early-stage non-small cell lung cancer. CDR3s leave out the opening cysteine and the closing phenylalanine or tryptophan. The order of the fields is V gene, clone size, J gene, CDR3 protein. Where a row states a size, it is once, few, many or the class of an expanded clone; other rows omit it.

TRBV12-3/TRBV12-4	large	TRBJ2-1	ASTPGQGNYNEQF
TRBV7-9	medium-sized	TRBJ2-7	ASSSRTGADEQY
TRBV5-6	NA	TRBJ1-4	ASSTRGRANEKLF
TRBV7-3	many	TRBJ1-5	ASSRGSNQPQH
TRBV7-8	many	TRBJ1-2	ASSLAGVLVYGYT
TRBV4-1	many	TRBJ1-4	ASSQENQVLNEKLF
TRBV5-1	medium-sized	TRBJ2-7	ASSSWTSGGEQY
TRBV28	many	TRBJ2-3	ASSLYWTSGGALSDTQY
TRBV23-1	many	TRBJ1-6	ASSQSGRPRGWDSPLH
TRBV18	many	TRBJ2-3	ASSPWDTDTQY
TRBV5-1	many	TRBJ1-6	ASSSGGTGLNSPLH
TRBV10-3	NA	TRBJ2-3	AIRKPGQGTDTQY
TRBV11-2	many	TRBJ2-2	ASSLKRTGEGLKAGELF
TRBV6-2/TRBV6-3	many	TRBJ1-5	ASSLDRNQPQH
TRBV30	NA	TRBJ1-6	AWRVYNSPLH
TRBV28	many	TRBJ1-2	GAGISNYGYT
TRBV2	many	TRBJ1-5	ASSSGQINQPQH
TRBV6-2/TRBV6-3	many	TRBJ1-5	ASSFSSVWPQH
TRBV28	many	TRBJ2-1	ASSFSGDDNEQF
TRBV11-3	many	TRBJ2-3	ASSSGLRTDTQY
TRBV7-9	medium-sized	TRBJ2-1	ASSLETPVWIDEQF
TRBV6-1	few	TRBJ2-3	ASRVAGARDTQY
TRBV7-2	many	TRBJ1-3	ASSLGGADSGNTIY
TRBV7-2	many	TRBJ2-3	ASSLTRATDTQY
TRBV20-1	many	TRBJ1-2	SARDKPAYGYT
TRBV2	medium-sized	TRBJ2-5	ASSELTLQETQY
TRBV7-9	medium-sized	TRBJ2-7	ASSKVGSSYEQY
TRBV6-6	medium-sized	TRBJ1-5	ATDNYSNQPQH
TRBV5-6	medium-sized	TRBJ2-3	ASSLTSGASYTDTQY
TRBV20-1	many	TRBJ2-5	SARDSQGKETQY
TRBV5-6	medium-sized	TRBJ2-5	ASSRQETQY
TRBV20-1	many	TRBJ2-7	SAPPGRSYEQY
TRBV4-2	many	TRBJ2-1	ASSQDGDYEQF
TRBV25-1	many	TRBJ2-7	ASSGRDSTYEQY
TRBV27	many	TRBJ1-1	ASSFAGAGTEAF
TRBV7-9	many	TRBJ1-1	ASSTRTGSLGEAF
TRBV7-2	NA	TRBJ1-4	ASSLSGTGIGKLF
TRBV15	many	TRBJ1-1	ATRGLGTVNTEAF
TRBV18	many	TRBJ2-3	ASSPRTRGGGTDTQY
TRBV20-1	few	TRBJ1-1	SARDHGGDYQAF